These T cell receptor beta chains were read from a single sample in a study of blood T cell repertoires in COVID-19. Libraries were prepared by immunoSEQ multiplex PCR; TCRdb keeps only in-frame clonotypes and omits some of them. The data show about 140,000 clones, roughly 80% seen once. The sequenced material came from peripheral blood. All receptors derive from a man in his 70s who had recovered from COVID-19. Both conserved end residues are part of each CDR3. A D gene is named only where the DNA matches it firmly. A row's size may be missing; if present it is once, few, many or a size class.

NA	once	TRBV7-3	TRBJ2-3	TGTGCCAGCAGCCTCACAGGTCCGGATACGCAGTATTTT	CASSLTGPDTQYF
NA	NA	TRBV5-6	TRBJ2-7	TGTGCCAGTAATAAGGACAGTATATACGAGCAGTACTTC	CASNKDSIYEQYF
TRBD1	NA	TRBV7-9	TRBJ1-1	TGTGCCAGCAGCCCGGACAGGCTGAACACTGAAGCTTTCTTT	CASSPDRLNTEAFF
NA	NA	TRBV11-2	TRBJ2-5	TGTGCCAGCAGCTTAGCAGGATACCCGGAGACCCAGTACTTC	CASSLAGYPETQYF
TRBD2	NA	TRBV11-1	TRBJ2-7	TGTGCCAGCAGCTTGGGGGGGGACTTCTACGAGCAGTACTTC	CASSLGGDFYEQYF
TRBD1	NA	TRBV18	TRBJ1-2	TGTGCCAGCTCACCACCGATAGGGACAGGGGACTCTTTTTTTGGCTACACCTTC	CASSPPIGTGDSFFGYTF
NA	NA	TRBV29-1	TRBJ1-4	TGCAGCGTTGAAGATGGAGCGGATGAAAAACTGTTTTTT	CSVEDGADEKLFF
NA	NA	TRBV7-9	TRBJ2-5	TGTGCCAGCAGCTTAGTGAGTCAGGCACCAGTACAAGAGACCCAGTACTTC	CASSLVSQAPVQETQYF
TRBD1	NA	TRBV7-9	TRBJ1-2	TGTGCCAGCAGCCTTGACAGGGGCTATGGCTACACCTTC	CASSLDRGYGYTF
NA	NA	TRBV5-4	TRBJ2-1	TGTGCCAGCAGCTTGGCGGTGAATGAGCAGTTCTTC	CASSLAVNEQFF
TRBD2	NA	TRBV7-2	TRBJ2-5	TGTGCCAGCAGCCTGATACAGACTAGCGGGAGGGCCTTGGGGGAGACCCAGTACTTC	CASSLIQTSGRALGETQYF
NA	NA	TRBV6-5	TRBJ1-2	TGTGCCAGCAGCGACAGCAGCTTCTATGGCTACACCTTC	CASSDSSFYGYTF
TRBD2	once	TRBV7-6	TRBJ2-1	TGTGCCAGCAGCTTAGAACCCCCCCGAGGACGGGAGGGTCATGAGCAGTTCTTC	CASSLEPPRGREGHEQFF
NA	NA	TRBV5-6	TRBJ1-1	TGTGCCAGCAGCTTGGTGGGAGGGAGTGAAGCTTTCTTT	CASSLVGGSEAFF
TRBD2	NA	TRBV30	TRBJ2-1	TGTGCCTGGATGGGTGGCGGGAGGCAGTTCTTC	CAWMGGGRQFF
NA	NA	TRBV7-9	TRBJ1-4	TGTGCCAGCAGCTCGTGGGAGAATGAAAAACTGTTTTTT	CASSSWENEKLFF
TRBD2	NA	TRBV24-1	TRBJ2-1	TGTGCCACCAGTGACGCCCGGACTAGCGGGAACTTAAATGAGCAGTTCTTC	CATSDARTSGNLNEQFF
NA	NA	TRBV2	TRBJ1-1	TGTGCCAGCAGCAGGGGCACTGAAGCTTTCTTT	CASSRGTEAFF
NA	NA	TRBV7-8	TRBJ2-3	TGTGCCAGCAGCTTTTTAGCTAGATCAGATACGCAGTATTTT	CASSFLARSDTQYF
TRBD1	NA	TRBV11-3	TRBJ2-1	TGTGCCAGCAGCCCGACAGGGGCGTCCTACAATGAGCAGTTCTTC	CASSPTGASYNEQFF
TRBD2	once	TRBV29-1	TRBJ2-3	TGCAGCGTTGGGACTAGCGGGAGAGGGATGGATACGCAGTATTTT	CSVGTSGRGMDTQYF
NA	NA	TRBV11-2	TRBJ1-2	TGTGCCAGCAGCTCCGCGGGGCCCCGGAATGGCTACACCTTC	CASSSAGPRNGYTF
TRBD1	NA	TRBV14	TRBJ1-4	TGTGCCAGCAGCCGGACCAGGGGGGTCAATGAAAAACTGTTTTTT	CASSRTRGVNEKLFF
TRBD1	NA	TRBV24-1	TRBJ2-5	TGTGCCACCAGTGAGGGGACAGGGGGCCGGGAGACCCAGTACTTC	CATSEGTGGRETQYF
TRBD1	NA	TRBV4-1	TRBJ2-3	TGCGCCAGCAGCCATACGGGACAGGCCCCAGATACGCAGTATTTT	CASSHTGQAPDTQYF
NA	NA	TRBV4-1	TRBJ2-6	TGCGCCAGCACCCCCACAGTCCCTTCTGGGGCCAACGTCCTGACTTTC	CASTPTVPSGANVLTF
TRBD2	NA	TRBV30	TRBJ2-7	TGTGCCTGGAGTCTCTACGAGACTAGCGGCGAGCAGTACTTC	CAWSLYETSGEQYF
TRBD1	NA	TRBV29-1	TRBJ2-7	TGCAGCGCGAAGGACAGGACATACCCCTACGAGCAGTACTTC	CSAKDRTYPYEQYF
NA	NA	TRBV5-8	TRBJ2-7	TGTGCCAGCACCCGACAGGACTCCTACGAGCAGTACTTC	CASTRQDSYEQYF
TRBD2	few	TRBV6-2/TRBV6-3	TRBJ2-7	TGTGCCAGCAGCAGGGGACTAGCGGGAGATGGATACGAGCAGTACTTC	CASSRGLAGDGYEQYF
TRBD2	few	TRBV7-9	TRBJ2-7	TGTGCCAGCAGCTTAGTACTAGCGGGAGGTTCGTACGAGCAGTACTTC	CASSLVLAGGSYEQYF
NA	NA	TRBV5-6	TRBJ2-3	TGTGCCAGCAGCTTGGCGAACTCCCTAACGCAGTATTTT	CASSLANSLTQYF
NA	NA	TRBV2	TRBJ2-7	TGTGCCAGCAGACCACAGGAAGTCTACGAGCAGTACTTC	CASRPQEVYEQYF
NA	NA	TRBV4-1	TRBJ1-4	TGCGCCAGCAGCCAAGCCCTGGCAGGTGTTTGGGAAAAACTGTTTTTT	CASSQALAGVWEKLFF
TRBD2	NA	TRBV5-6	TRBJ2-7	TGTGCCAGCAGCTTTCAGACTAGCGGTTGGGCCTACGAGCAGTACTTC	CASSFQTSGWAYEQYF
TRBD2	NA	TRBV3-1/TRBV3-2	TRBJ2-4	TGTGCCAGCAGCCTCCGGACTAGCGGGACCCCAGACATTCAGTACTTC	CASSLRTSGTPDIQYF
NA	NA	TRBV2	TRBJ2-6	TGTGCCAGCAGTCACGATACAGAACACGCTACTGGGGCCAACGTCCTGACTTTC	CASSHDTEHATGANVLTF
TRBD2	NA	TRBV18	TRBJ2-2	TGTGCCAGCTCGCCGGGACTAGCGGGAACCGGGGAGCTGTTTTTT	CASSPGLAGTGELFF
NA	few	TRBV3-1/TRBV3-2	TRBJ1-1	TGTGCCAGCAGCCAGCCCGGAGGGGAAGACACTGAAGCTTTCTTT	CASSQPGGEDTEAFF
TRBD1	NA	TRBV5-1	TRBJ1-2	TGCGCCAGCAGCTGGGACAGGGGAGGACGTGGCTACACCTTC	CASSWDRGGRGYTF
TRBD2	NA	TRBV5-1	TRBJ2-2	TGCGCCAGCAGCTCGATAGCGGGAGGTGGCGGGGAGCTGTTTTTT	CASSSIAGGGGELFF
NA	NA	TRBV18	TRBJ2-5	TGTGCCAGCTCACCACAGCAACAGGGCGAAGAGACCCAGTACTTC	CASSPQQQGEETQYF
NA	once	TRBV6-5	TRBJ2-7	TGTGCCAGCAGGATGGACCCGCAGGGCTCCTACGAGCAGTACTTC	CASRMDPQGSYEQYF
NA	NA	TRBV28	TRBJ2-1	TGTGCCAGCAGTTCCCTCATGAGCGGGCACTACAATGAGCAGTTCTTC	CASSSLMSGHYNEQFF
NA	NA	TRBV11-3	TRBJ2-1	TGTGCCAGCAGCTTAGAGTCCCGCGGAGGTACCGGGTCCCACGGCAGGCAGTTCTTC	CASSLESRGGTGSHGRQFF
TRBD2	few	TRBV4-1	TRBJ2-5	TGCGCCAGCAGCCTATGGACTAGCGGGGAGACCCAGTACTTC	CASSLWTSGETQYF
TRBD1	many	TRBV2	TRBJ1-6	TGTGCCAGCGAGGGGACAGGGAATTCACCCCTCCACTTT	CASEGTGNSPLHF
NA	NA	TRBV7-9	TRBJ1-1	TGTGCCAGCAGTGAGGACACTGAAGCTTTCTTT	CASSEDTEAFF